This TCR beta chain was sequenced during a study of blood T cells in healthy people across ages. The germline gives CDR1 SQVTM, CDR2 ANQGSEA. Trimming at V came to 6 bases and at J to 11 bases, leaving 24 bases not matched to a gene. The CDR3 spans 16 residues. A second about 7 to 11 cycle PCR used barcoded and J-beta primers. All samples gave at least 2.5 million CDR3-containing paired-end reads. Each CDR3 protein gets one entry after TCRdb re-called the 5' RACE reads with MiXCR. The sample has more than 1.4 million distinct CDR3 sequences; 42% are singletons. Total RNA was extracted at no less than 5 micrograms per sample.

The TCR sequence derives from a woman between 18 and 29 years old in good health. The sample taken for sequencing was blood. The V call is TRBV29-1, the J call TRBJ2-5; 7 bases agree with TRBD1. The DNA of the CDR3 is TGCAGCGTCGGATCCTTTACCCGGGACAGCTACAATGAGCAGTACTTC. Protein sequence: CSVGSFTRDSYNEQYF.